This TCR beta chain was identified in a study of T cells expressing NK-cell markers. Study-wide context: Repertoire data for TCR beta were derived from sorted T cells (CD3+CD56+NKG2C+, CD3+CD56+NKG2C- and CD3+CD56-NKG2C+).

For each CDR3 protein, TCRdb gives one entry from its re-call of the 5' RACE reads, without DNA. The table lists roughly 390,000 distinct CDR3 sequences, with about 11% in the top ten. CDR3 length: 16 residues. Germline values: CDR1 SGHRS, CDR2 YFSETQ. Points on this clonotype: As yet, its antigen is unknown.

Study conclusions and caveats: Top CD8+ clonotypes included the dominant CD3+CD56+NKG2C+ clonotypes in six donors. These clonotypes also led the CD3+CD56-NKG2C+ fraction in a few donors.

The chain is built from TRBV5-1 and TRBJ2-1. The sequenced material came from blood T cells: a sorted CD56 or NKG2C T cell subset, CD4+ or CD8+ T cells, or bulk PBMC T cells (not recorded which). The clonotype originates from a woman in her forties or fifties in good health. CDR3 protein: CASSLNTGGTYNEQFF.